The rows below give T cell receptor beta chains drawn from one sample of a study of T cell responses to AZD1222 COVID-19 vaccine. Using immunoSEQ multiplex PCR, the repertoire was profiled, and TCRdb retains in-frame clones only, with some absent. This sample has fewer than 200,000 clones, with around 92% found just once. The sample here was peripheral blood, taken on day 0 of AZD1222 vaccination. The receptors shown here come from an adult in good health. CDR3s include the opening cysteine and the closing phenylalanine or tryptophan. A D gene is named only where the DNA matches it firmly. Only some rows state a clone size, as once, few, many or a class for expanded clones.

j_call: TRBJ2-1
v_call: TRBV7-3
clone_size: .
d_call: TRBD1
cdr3_aa: CASSPDRETEQFF
cdr3_nt: TGTGCCAGCAGCCCGGACAGGGAGACTGAGCAGTTCTTC

j_call: TRBJ2-1
v_call: TRBV5-6
clone_size: once
d_call: .
cdr3_aa: CASSLPPLLDYNEQFF
cdr3_nt: TGTGCCAGCAGCTTGCCTCCATTACTAGACTACAATGAGCAGTTCTTC

j_call: TRBJ1-3
v_call: TRBV6-5
clone_size: .
d_call: .
cdr3_aa: CASSPSTGKVYF
cdr3_nt: TGTGCCAGCAGCCCCTCCACAGGGAAGGTATATTTT

j_call: TRBJ1-5
v_call: TRBV5-5
clone_size: .
d_call: TRBD1
cdr3_aa: CASSRTGASNQPQHF
cdr3_nt: TGTGCCAGCAGCCGGACAGGGGCGAGCAATCAGCCCCAGCATTTT

j_call: TRBJ1-6
v_call: TRBV5-6
clone_size: .
d_call: .
cdr3_aa: CASSVQGGNSPLHF
cdr3_nt: TGTGCCAGCAGCGTGCAGGGTGGTAATTCACCCCTCCACTTT

j_call: TRBJ2-4
v_call: TRBV7-2
clone_size: .
d_call: TRBD2
cdr3_aa: CASSPGRGVAKNIQYF
cdr3_nt: TGTGCCAGCAGCCCCGGGAGGGGGGTGGCCAAAAACATTCAGTACTTC

j_call: TRBJ2-7
v_call: TRBV6-5
clone_size: .
d_call: TRBD2
cdr3_aa: CASSLSGSPSYEQYF
cdr3_nt: TGTGCCAGCAGTTTAAGCGGGAGTCCCTCCTACGAGCAGTACTTC

j_call: TRBJ2-2
v_call: TRBV27
clone_size: .
d_call: .
cdr3_aa: CASSHQGHTNTGELFF
cdr3_nt: TGTGCCAGCAGCCACCAGGGACACACGAACACCGGGGAGCTGTTTTTT

j_call: TRBJ1-2
v_call: TRBV5-1
clone_size: .
d_call: TRBD1
cdr3_aa: CASSPGQGVGYTF
cdr3_nt: TGCGCCAGCAGCCCAGGACAGGGGGTTGGCTACACCTTC

j_call: TRBJ1-3
v_call: TRBV19
clone_size: .
d_call: .
cdr3_aa: CASSDRYSGNTIYF
cdr3_nt: TGTGCCAGTAGTGACCGGTACTCTGGAAACACCATATATTTT

j_call: TRBJ1-5
v_call: TRBV5-5
clone_size: once
d_call: .
cdr3_aa: CASSLQGSQPQHF
cdr3_nt: TGTGCCAGCAGCTTACAGGGATCTCAGCCCCAGCATTTT

j_call: TRBJ1-4
v_call: TRBV5-1
clone_size: .
d_call: TRBD1
cdr3_aa: CASSLVGQGYEKLFF
cdr3_nt: TGCGCCAGCAGCTTGGTGGGACAGGGATATGAAAAACTGTTTTTT

j_call: TRBJ1-1
v_call: TRBV15
clone_size: .
d_call: TRBD1
cdr3_aa: CATSTRQGQTEAFF
cdr3_nt: TGTGCCACCAGCACCCGACAGGGACAGACTGAAGCTTTCTTT

j_call: TRBJ1-6
v_call: TRBV5-6
clone_size: .
d_call: .
cdr3_aa: CASSLRGTPLLPANSPLHF
cdr3_nt: TGTGCCAGCAGTTTGAGGGGGACTCCCCTGCTCCCGGCTAATTCACCCCTCCACTTT

j_call: TRBJ2-1
v_call: TRBV6-4
clone_size: .
d_call: .
cdr3_aa: CASSDGEYNEQFF
cdr3_nt: TGTGCCAGCAGTGACGGAGAATACAATGAGCAGTTCTTC

j_call: TRBJ1-4
v_call: TRBV6-2/TRBV6-3
clone_size: once
d_call: .
cdr3_aa: CASSYRGTNEKLFF
cdr3_nt: TGTGCCAGCAGTTACCGGGGGACGAATGAAAAACTGTTTTTT

j_call: TRBJ1-2
v_call: TRBV7-9
clone_size: .
d_call: TRBD1
cdr3_aa: CASSLDGTGGYTF
cdr3_nt: TGTGCCAGCAGCTTAGATGGGACAGGTGGCTACACCTTC

j_call: TRBJ2-7
v_call: TRBV7-2
clone_size: .
d_call: .
cdr3_aa: CASSLAGQPYEQYF
cdr3_nt: TGTGCCAGCAGCTTAGCGGGGCAGCCATACGAGCAGTACTTC

j_call: TRBJ2-4
v_call: TRBV3-1/TRBV3-2
clone_size: .
d_call: .
cdr3_aa: CASSQSGRNIQYF
cdr3_nt: TGTGCCAGCAGCCAAAGTGGTAGGAACATTCAGTACTTC

j_call: TRBJ2-1
v_call: TRBV7-8
clone_size: .
d_call: TRBD2
cdr3_aa: CASSSLAGGSNEQFF
cdr3_nt: TGTGCCAGCAGCTCCCTAGCGGGAGGTTCCAATGAGCAGTTCTTC

j_call: TRBJ2-3
v_call: TRBV7-9
clone_size: .
d_call: .
cdr3_aa: CASSLSTSRAPLDTQYF
cdr3_nt: TGTGCCAGCAGCTTATCGACATCCCGTGCCCCATTGGATACGCAGTATTTT

j_call: TRBJ1-6
v_call: TRBV6-6
clone_size: once
d_call: .
cdr3_aa: CASSFSPGSPLHF
cdr3_nt: TGTGCCAGCAGTTTCTCCCCCGGCTCACCCCTCCACTTT

j_call: TRBJ2-1
v_call: TRBV7-7
clone_size: .
d_call: TRBD1
cdr3_aa: CASSPRDRGLQEQFF
cdr3_nt: TGTGCCAGCAGCCCCCGGGACAGGGGGCTCCAGGAGCAGTTCTTC

j_call: TRBJ1-6
v_call: TRBV7-2
clone_size: .
d_call: .
cdr3_aa: CASSALRGRDSPLHF
cdr3_nt: TGTGCCAGCAGCGCACTCAGGGGAAGGGATTCACCCCTCCACTTT

j_call: TRBJ2-5
v_call: TRBV29-1
clone_size: .
d_call: TRBD2
cdr3_aa: CSVGASGETQYF
cdr3_nt: TGCAGCGTTGGGGCTAGCGGAGAGACCCAGTACTTC

j_call: TRBJ1-5
v_call: TRBV3-1/TRBV3-2
clone_size: .
d_call: .
cdr3_aa: CASSWNAGGTQHF
cdr3_nt: TGTGCCAGCAGCTGGAACGCAGGAGGGACCCAGCATTTT

j_call: TRBJ2-3
v_call: TRBV12-3/TRBV12-4
clone_size: once
d_call: .
cdr3_aa: CASRLPGGDTQYF
cdr3_nt: TGTGCCAGCCGACTCCCCGGGGGAGATACGCAGTATTTT

j_call: TRBJ1-2
v_call: TRBV27
clone_size: .
d_call: .
cdr3_aa: CASSSWSGYGYTF
cdr3_nt: TGTGCCAGCAGTTCCTGGTCTGGCTATGGCTACACCTTC

j_call: TRBJ1-2
v_call: TRBV18
clone_size: .
d_call: .
cdr3_aa: CASSPRGDYGYTF
cdr3_nt: TGTGCCAGCTCACCCAGGGGTGACTATGGCTACACCTTC

j_call: TRBJ2-7
v_call: TRBV5-1
clone_size: .
d_call: .
cdr3_aa: CASSLEAQEQYF
cdr3_nt: TGCGCCAGCAGCTTGGAAGCTCAGGAGCAGTACTTC

j_call: TRBJ1-1
v_call: TRBV19
clone_size: .
d_call: .
cdr3_aa: CASSPLTGGSTEAFF
cdr3_nt: TGTGCCAGTAGTCCCCTAACGGGGGGAAGCACTGAAGCTTTCTTT

j_call: TRBJ1-6
v_call: TRBV6-1
clone_size: .
d_call: .
cdr3_aa: CASSEGRRGQSPLHF
cdr3_nt: TGTGCCAGCAGTGAAGGTCGGCGGGGGCAGTCACCCCTCCACTTT

j_call: TRBJ1-1
v_call: TRBV7-3
clone_size: .
d_call: .
cdr3_aa: CASSPYEGSAEAFF
cdr3_nt: TGTGCCAGCAGCCCATACGAGGGGAGTGCTGAAGCTTTCTTT

j_call: TRBJ1-4
v_call: TRBV28
clone_size: .
d_call: TRBD1
cdr3_aa: CASRDRSEKLFF
cdr3_nt: TGTGCCAGCAGGGACAGGAGTGAAAAACTGTTTTTT

j_call: TRBJ1-1
v_call: TRBV28
clone_size: .
d_call: .
cdr3_aa: CASSLSPTGIDFF
cdr3_nt: TGTGCCAGCAGTTTATCCCCAACAGGTATTGATTTCTTT

j_call: TRBJ2-7
v_call: TRBV30
clone_size: .
d_call: TRBD2
cdr3_aa: CAWRSGSMLYEQYF
cdr3_nt: TGTGCCTGGAGAAGCGGGAGCATGCTCTACGAGCAGTACTTC

j_call: TRBJ1-4
v_call: TRBV7-2
clone_size: .
d_call: .
cdr3_aa: CASSLSRQNNEKLFF
cdr3_nt: TGTGCCAGCAGCTTATCACGTCAGAATAATGAAAAACTGTTTTTT

j_call: TRBJ2-2
v_call: TRBV7-9
clone_size: .
d_call: .
cdr3_aa: CASSNPPRGTAAGELPAAGELFF
cdr3_nt: TGTGCCAGCAGCAACCCCCCACGAGGGACTGCGGCCGGGGAGCTGCCAGCGGCCGGGGAGCTGTTTTTT

j_call: TRBJ2-2
v_call: TRBV6-4
clone_size: .
d_call: .
cdr3_aa: CASSEGRVMNTGELFF
cdr3_nt: TGTGCCAGCAGTGAGGGCAGGGTTATGAACACCGGGGAGCTGTTTTTT

j_call: TRBJ2-7
v_call: TRBV19
clone_size: .
d_call: TRBD1
cdr3_aa: CASSIPGGLSYEQYF
cdr3_nt: TGTGCCAGTAGTATCCCAGGGGGTTTGAGCTACGAGCAGTACTTC

j_call: TRBJ2-1
v_call: TRBV12-5
clone_size: .
d_call: .
cdr3_aa: CASGLTGAYNEQFF
cdr3_nt: TGTGCTAGTGGTTTAACAGGAGCCTACAATGAGCAGTTCTTC

j_call: TRBJ1-5
v_call: TRBV6-2/TRBV6-3
clone_size: few
d_call: .
cdr3_aa: CASSRQNNQPQHF
cdr3_nt: TGTGCCAGCAGTCGACAGAACAATCAGCCCCAGCATTTT

j_call: TRBJ1-1
v_call: TRBV6-6
clone_size: .
d_call: TRBD1
cdr3_aa: CASSYPQGSNTEAFF
cdr3_nt: TGTGCCAGCAGTTACCCACAGGGGTCGAACACTGAAGCTTTCTTT

j_call: TRBJ1-6
v_call: TRBV2
clone_size: .
d_call: TRBD1
cdr3_aa: CASSVGTGGDSPLHF
cdr3_nt: TGTGCCAGCAGTGTAGGGACAGGGGGCGATTCACCCCTCCACTTT

j_call: TRBJ1-5
v_call: TRBV13
clone_size: .
d_call: .
cdr3_aa: CASSIRGGGNQPQHF
cdr3_nt: TGTGCCAGCAGCATCCGGGGGGGCGGCAATCAGCCCCAGCATTTT

j_call: TRBJ1-5
v_call: TRBV4-1
clone_size: .
d_call: .
cdr3_aa: CASSPGLVMGYGNQPQHF
cdr3_nt: TGCGCCAGCAGCCCGGGACTAGTCATGGGATATGGCAATCAGCCCCAGCATTTT

j_call: TRBJ2-1
v_call: TRBV5-1
clone_size: .
d_call: .
cdr3_aa: CASSPGVSAFYNEQFF
cdr3_nt: TGCGCCAGCAGCCCGGGAGTTAGTGCTTTTTACAATGAGCAGTTCTTC

j_call: TRBJ1-5
v_call: TRBV14
clone_size: .
d_call: .
cdr3_aa: CASSQGPDSNQPQHF
cdr3_nt: TGTGCCAGCAGCCAAGGACCGGACAGCAATCAGCCCCAGCATTTT

j_call: TRBJ2-3
v_call: TRBV9
clone_size: .
d_call: .
cdr3_aa: CASSAAPRDTQYF
cdr3_nt: TGTGCCAGCAGCGCAGCACCCAGAGATACGCAGTATTTT

j_call: TRBJ2-2
v_call: TRBV14
clone_size: .
d_call: .
cdr3_aa: CASSQEKYGGESGELFF
cdr3_nt: TGTGCCAGCAGCCAAGAAAAATATGGGGGAGAATCCGGGGAGCTGTTTTTT

j_call: TRBJ2-7
v_call: TRBV19
clone_size: .
d_call: .
cdr3_aa: CASSISKTREQYF
cdr3_nt: TGTGCCAGTAGTATTTCGAAAACTCGGGAGCAGTACTTC

j_call: TRBJ2-1
v_call: TRBV5-5
clone_size: .
d_call: .
cdr3_aa: CASSSGTHKEQFF
cdr3_nt: TGTGCCAGCAGCTCCGGGACTCATAAAGAGCAGTTCTTC